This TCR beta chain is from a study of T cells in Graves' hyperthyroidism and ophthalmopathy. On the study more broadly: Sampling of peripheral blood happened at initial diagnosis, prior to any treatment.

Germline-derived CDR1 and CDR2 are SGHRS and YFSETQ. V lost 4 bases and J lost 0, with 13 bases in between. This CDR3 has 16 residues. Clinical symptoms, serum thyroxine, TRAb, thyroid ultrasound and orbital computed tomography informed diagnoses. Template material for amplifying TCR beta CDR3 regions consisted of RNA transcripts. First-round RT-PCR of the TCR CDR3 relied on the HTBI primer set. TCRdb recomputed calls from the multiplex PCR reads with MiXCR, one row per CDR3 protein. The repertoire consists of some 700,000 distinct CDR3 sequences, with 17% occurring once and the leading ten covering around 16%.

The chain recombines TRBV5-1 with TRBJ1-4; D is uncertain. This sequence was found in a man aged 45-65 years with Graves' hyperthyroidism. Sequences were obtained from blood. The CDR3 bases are TGCGCCAGCAGCCGGGGAGCGACTACAACTAATGAAAAACTGTTTTTT. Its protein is CASSRGATTTNEKLFF.